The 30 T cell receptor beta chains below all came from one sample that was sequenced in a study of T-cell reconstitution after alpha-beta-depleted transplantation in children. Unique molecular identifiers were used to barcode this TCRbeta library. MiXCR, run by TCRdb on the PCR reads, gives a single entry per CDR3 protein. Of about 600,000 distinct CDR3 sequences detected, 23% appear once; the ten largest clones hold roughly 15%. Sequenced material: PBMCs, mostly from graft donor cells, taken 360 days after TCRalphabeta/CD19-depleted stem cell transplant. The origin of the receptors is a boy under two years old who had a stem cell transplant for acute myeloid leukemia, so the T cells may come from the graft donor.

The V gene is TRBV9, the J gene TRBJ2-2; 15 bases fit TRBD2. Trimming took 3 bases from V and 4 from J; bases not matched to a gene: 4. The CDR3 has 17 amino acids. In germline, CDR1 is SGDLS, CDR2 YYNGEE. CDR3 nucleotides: TGTGCCAGCAGCGCTCCGGGACTAGCGGGGGGCACCGGGGAGCTGTTTTTT. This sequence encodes CASSAPGLAGGTGELFF.

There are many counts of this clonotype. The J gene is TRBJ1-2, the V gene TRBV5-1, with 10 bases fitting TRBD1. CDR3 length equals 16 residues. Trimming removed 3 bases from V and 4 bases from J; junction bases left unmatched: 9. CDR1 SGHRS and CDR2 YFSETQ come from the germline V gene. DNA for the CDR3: TGCGCCAGCAGCTCGGGACAGGGGCTCGAAACCTATGGCTACACCTTC. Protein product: CASSSGQGLETYGYTF. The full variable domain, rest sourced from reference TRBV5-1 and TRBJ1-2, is KAGVTQTPRYLIKTRGQQVTLSCSPISGHRSVSWYQQTPGQGLQFLFEYFSETQRNKGNFPGRFSGRQFSNSRSEMNVSTLELGDSALYLCASSSGQGLETYGYTFGSGTRLTVV.

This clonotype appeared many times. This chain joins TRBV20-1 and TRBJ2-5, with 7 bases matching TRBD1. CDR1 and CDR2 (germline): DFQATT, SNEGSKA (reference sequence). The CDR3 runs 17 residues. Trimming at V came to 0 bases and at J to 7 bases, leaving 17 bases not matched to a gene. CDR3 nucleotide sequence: TGCAGTGCTAGAGATCTCGATCTCGACAGGGACCCAAGGACCCAGTACTTC. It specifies CSARDLDLDRDPRTQYF.

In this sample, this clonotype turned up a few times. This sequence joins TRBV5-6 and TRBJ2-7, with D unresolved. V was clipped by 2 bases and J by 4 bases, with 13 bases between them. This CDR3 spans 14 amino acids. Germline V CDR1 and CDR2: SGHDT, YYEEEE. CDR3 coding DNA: TGTGCCAGCAGCTTTGGCCCCGAACATTACGAGCAGTACTTC. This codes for CASSFGPEHYEQYF.

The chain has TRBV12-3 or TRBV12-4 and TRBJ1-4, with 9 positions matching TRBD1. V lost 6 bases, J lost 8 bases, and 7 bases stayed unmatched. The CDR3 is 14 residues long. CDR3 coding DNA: TGTGCCAGCAGCCAGGGGACAGGGAGGGAAAAACTGTTTTTT. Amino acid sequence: CASSQGTGREKLFF.

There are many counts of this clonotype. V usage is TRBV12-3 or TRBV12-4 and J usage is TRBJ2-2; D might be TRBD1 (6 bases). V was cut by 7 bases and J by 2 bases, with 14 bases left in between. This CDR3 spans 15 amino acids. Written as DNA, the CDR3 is TGTGCCAGCAAAGCGGACAGCTCTAACACCGGGGAGCTGTTTTTT. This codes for CASKADSSNTGELFF.

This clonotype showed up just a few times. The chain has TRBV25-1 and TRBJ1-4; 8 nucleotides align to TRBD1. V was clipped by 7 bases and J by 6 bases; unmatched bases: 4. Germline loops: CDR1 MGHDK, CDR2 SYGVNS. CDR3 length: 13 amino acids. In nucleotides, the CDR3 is TGTGCCAGCAAGGGACAGGCGGATGAAAAACTGTTTTTT. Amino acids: CASKGQADEKLFF.

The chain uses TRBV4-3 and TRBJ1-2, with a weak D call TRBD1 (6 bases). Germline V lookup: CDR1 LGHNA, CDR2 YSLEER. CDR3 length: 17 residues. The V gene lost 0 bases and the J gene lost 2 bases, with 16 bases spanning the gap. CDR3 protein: CASSQDRGRGWNYGYTF. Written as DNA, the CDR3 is TGCGCCAGCAGCCAAGATCGGGGCAGGGGCTGGAACTATGGCTACACCTTC.

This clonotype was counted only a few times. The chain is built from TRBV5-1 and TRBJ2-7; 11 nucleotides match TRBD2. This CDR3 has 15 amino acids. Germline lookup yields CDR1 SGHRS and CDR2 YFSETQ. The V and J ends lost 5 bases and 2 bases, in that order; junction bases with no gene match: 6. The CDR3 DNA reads TGCGCCAGCAGTCCTAGCGGGGGGAGGCCCTACGAGCAGTACGTC. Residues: CASSPSGGRPYEQYV.

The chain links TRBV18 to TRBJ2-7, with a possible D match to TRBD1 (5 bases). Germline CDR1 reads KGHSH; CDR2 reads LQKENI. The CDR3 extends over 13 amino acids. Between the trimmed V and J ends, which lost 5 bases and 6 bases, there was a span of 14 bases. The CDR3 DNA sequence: TGTGCCAGCTCAAAGCAGGGCGTAACCGAGCAGTACGTC. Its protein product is CASSKQGVTEQYV.

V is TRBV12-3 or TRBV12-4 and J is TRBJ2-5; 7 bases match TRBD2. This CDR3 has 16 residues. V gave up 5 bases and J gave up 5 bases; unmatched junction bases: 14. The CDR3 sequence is CASSLGGTWIGETQYF. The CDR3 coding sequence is TGTGCCAGCAGTCTCGGGGGGACTTGGATCGGGGAGACCCAGTACTTC.

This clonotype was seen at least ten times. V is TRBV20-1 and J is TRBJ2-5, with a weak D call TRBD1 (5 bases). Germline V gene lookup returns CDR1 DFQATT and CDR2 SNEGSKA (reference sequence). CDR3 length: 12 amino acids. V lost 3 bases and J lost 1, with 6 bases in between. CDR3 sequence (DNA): TGCAGTGCTAGTCAGGGCCAAGAGACCCAGTACTTC. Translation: CSASQGQETQYF.

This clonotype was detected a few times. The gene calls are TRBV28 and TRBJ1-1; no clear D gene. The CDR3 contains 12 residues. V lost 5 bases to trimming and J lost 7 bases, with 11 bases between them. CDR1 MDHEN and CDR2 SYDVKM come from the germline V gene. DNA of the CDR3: TGTGCCAGCAGTCCGACTTACAGTGAAGCTTTCTTT. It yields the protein CASSPTYSEAFF.

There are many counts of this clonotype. CDR3 sequence: CASSRPSLAGVHTDTQYF. CDR3 DNA: TGTGCCAGCAGCCGCCCAAGTCTTGCGGGGGTTCACACAGATACGCAGTATTTT. The chain combines TRBV3-1 with TRBJ2-3; TRBD2 aligns across 7 bases. CDR3 length equals 18 residues. CDR1 and CDR2 from the germline V gene are LGHDT and YNNKEL (reference sequence). Losses at the gene ends were 4 bases for V and 2 bases for J; bases not matched to a gene: 15.

CDR3 amino acids: CASSLSREGGANVLTF. The DNA of the CDR3 is TGCGCCAGCAGCTTGAGCAGGGAAGGTGGGGCCAACGTCCTGACTTTC. J is TRBJ2-6 and V is TRBV5-1; weak D call: TRBD1 (5 bases). Trimming shortened V by 1 base and J by 3 bases, and 11 bases separated the two germline ends. The CDR3 runs 16 residues. CDR1 and CDR2 (germline): SGHRS, YFSETQ. Drawing the rest from reference TRBV5-1 and TRBJ2-6, the complete variable domain is KAGVTQTPRYLIKTRGQQVTLSCSPISGHRSVSWYQQTPGQGLQFLFEYFSETQRNKGNFPGRFSGRQFSNSRSEMNVSTLELGDSALYLCASSLSREGGANVLTFGAGSRLTVL.

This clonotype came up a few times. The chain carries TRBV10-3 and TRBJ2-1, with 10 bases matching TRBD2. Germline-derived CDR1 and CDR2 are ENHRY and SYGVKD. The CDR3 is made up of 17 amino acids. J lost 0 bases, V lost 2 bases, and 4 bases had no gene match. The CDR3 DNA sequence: TGTGCCATCAGTGAGGCTAGCGGGGGTTTCTCCTACAATGAGCAGTTCTTC. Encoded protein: CAISEASGGFSYNEQFF.

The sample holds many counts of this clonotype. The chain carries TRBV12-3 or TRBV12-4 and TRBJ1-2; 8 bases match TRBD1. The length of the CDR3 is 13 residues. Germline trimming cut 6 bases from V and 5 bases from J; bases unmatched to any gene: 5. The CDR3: CASSPGGSYGYTF. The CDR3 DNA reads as TGTGCCAGCAGCCCAGGGGGCTCATATGGCTACACCTTC.

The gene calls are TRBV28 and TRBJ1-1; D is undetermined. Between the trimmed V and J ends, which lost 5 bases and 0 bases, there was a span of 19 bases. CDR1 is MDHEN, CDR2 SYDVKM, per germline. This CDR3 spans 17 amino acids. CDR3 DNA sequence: TGTGCCAGCAGTACCCCCGGACGGAATTTCATGAACACTGAAGCTTTCTTT. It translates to CASSTPGRNFMNTEAFF.

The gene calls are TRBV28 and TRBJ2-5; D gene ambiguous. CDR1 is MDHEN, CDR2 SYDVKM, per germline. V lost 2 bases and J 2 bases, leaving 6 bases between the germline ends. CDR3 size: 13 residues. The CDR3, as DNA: TGTGCCAGCAGTTTACCCCCTCAAGAGACCCAGTACTTC. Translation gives CASSLPPQETQYF. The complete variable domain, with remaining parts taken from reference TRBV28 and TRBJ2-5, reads DVKVTQSSRYLVKRTGEKVFLECVQDMDHENMFWYRQDPGLGLRLIYFSYDVKMKEKGDIPEGYSVSREKKERFSLILESASTNQTSMYLCASSLPPQETQYFGPGTRLLVL.

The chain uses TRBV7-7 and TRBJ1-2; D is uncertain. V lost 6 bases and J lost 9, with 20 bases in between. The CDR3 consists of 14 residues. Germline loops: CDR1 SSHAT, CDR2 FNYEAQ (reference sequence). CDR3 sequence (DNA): TGTGCCAGCAGACCTGTCCCTAGCGGAATATGCTACACCTTC. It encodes CASRPVPSGICYTF.

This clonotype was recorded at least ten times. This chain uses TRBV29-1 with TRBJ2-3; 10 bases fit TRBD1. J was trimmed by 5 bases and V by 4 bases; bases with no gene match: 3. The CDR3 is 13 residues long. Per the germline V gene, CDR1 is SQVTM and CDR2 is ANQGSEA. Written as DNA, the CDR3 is TGCAGCGTTGGCCGGACAGGGGGAGATACGCAGTATTTT. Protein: CSVGRTGGDTQYF.

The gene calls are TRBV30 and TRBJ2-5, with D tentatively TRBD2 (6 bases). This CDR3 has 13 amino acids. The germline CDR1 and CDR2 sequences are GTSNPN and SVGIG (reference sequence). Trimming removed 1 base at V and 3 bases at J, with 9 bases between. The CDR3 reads CAWSGTGEETQYF. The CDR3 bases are TGTGCCTGGAGTGGTACGGGGGAAGAGACCCAGTACTTC.

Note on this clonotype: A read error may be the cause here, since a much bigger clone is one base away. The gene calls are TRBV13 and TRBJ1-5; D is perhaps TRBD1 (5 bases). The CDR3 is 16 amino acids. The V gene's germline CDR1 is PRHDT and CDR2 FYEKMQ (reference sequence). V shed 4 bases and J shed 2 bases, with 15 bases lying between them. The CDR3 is CASSSAGHGGNQPQHF. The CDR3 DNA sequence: TGTGCCAGCAGCTCAGCGGGGCATGGGGGCAATCAGCCCCAGCATTTT.

The CDR3 protein is CASSEPSPSYNEQFF. The CDR3 region has the DNA TGCGCCAGCAGTGAACCTAGCCCCTCCTACAATGAGCAGTTCTTC. The chain couples TRBV10-2 to TRBJ2-1, with a weak D call TRBD2 (5 bases). From germline, CDR1 is WSHSY and CDR2 SAAADI. Trimming stripped 3 bases from V and 0 bases from J, with 9 bases between. The CDR3 covers 15 residues.

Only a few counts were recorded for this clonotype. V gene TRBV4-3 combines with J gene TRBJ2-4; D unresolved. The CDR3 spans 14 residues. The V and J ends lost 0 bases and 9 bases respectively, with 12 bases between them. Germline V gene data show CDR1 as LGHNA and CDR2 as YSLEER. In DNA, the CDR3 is TGCGCCAGCAGCCAAGAACCAGGAACCGGCATTCAGTACTTC. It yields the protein CASSQEPGTGIQYF.

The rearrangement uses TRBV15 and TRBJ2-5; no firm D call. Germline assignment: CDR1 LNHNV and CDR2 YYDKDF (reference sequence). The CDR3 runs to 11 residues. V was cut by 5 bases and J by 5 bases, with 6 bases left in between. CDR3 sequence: CATSSAETQYF. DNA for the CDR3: TGTGCCACCAGCTCGGCGGAGACCCAGTACTTC.

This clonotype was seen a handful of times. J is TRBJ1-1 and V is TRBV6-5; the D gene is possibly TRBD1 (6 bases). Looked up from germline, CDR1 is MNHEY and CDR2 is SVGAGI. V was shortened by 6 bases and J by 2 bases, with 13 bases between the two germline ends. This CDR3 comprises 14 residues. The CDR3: CASSYKGGNTEAFF. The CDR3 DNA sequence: TGTGCCAGCAGCTACAAGGGGGGAAACACTGAAGCTTTCTTT.

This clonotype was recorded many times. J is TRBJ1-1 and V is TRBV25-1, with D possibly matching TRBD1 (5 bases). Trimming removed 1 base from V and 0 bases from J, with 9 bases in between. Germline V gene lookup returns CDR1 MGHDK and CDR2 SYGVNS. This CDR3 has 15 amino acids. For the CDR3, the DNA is TGTGCCAGCAGTGAATCGGCAGGGATGAACACTGAAGCTTTCTTT. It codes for CASSESAGMNTEAFF.

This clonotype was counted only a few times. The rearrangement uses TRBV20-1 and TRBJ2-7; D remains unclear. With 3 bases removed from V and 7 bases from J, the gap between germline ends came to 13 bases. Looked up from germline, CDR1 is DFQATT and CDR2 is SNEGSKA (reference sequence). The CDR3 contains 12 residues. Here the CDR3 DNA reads TGCAGTGCTAGCCTCACGGCCCGGGAGCAGTACGTC. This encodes CSASLTAREQYV.

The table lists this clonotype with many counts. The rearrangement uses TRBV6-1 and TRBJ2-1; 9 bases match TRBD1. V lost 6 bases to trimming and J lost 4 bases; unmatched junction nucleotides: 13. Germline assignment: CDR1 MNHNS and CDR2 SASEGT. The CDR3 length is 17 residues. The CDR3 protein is CASSPRGTGTGYNEQFF. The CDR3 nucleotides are TGTGCCAGCAGCCCCCGGGGAACCGGGACAGGGTACAATGAGCAGTTCTTC.